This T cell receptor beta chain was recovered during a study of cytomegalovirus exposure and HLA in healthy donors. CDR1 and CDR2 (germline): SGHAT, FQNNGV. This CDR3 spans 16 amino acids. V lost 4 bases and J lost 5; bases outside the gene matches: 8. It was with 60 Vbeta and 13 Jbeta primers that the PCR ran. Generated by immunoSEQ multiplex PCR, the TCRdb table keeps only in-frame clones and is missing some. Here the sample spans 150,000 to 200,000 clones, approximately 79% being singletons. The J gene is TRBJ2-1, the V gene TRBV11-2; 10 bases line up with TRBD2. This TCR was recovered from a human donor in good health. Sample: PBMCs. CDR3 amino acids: CASSWTGTSADNEQFF. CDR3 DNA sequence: TGTGCCAGCAGCTGGACCGGGACTAGCGCGGACAATGAGCAGTTCTTC.